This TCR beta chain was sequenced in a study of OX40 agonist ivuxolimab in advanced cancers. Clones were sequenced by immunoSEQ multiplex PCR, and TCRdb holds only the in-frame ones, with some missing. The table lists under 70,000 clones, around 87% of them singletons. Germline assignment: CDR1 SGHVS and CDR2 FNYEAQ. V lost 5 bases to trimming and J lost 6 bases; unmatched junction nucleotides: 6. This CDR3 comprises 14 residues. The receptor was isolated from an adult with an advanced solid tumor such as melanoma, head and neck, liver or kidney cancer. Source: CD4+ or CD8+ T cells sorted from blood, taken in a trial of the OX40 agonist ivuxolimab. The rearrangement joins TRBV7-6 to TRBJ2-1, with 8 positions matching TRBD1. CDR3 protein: CASSPGQELNEQFF. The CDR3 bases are TGTGCCAGCAGCCCGGGACAGGAGCTCAATGAGCAGTTCTTC.